The clone carrying this TCR beta chain has a count of ten or more. What it recognizes is unknown. The sample's time point: newly diagnosed GD, antithyroid drugs for less than 3 months. TCR sequences were obtained from RNA taken from PBMCs. Germline CDR1 and CDR2: MNHEY and SMNVEV (reference sequence). The CDR3 covers 14 residues. After removal of 4 bases from V and 5 bases from J, the junction contained 7 bases not matched to a gene. The source of the sample is a study of regulatory T cells in long-lasting Graves disease. Study-wide results and caveats: There was favoring of TRBV28, TRBJ1-2 and TRBJ2-5 in persistent disease.

HTBI primers from iRepertoire and Arm-PCR of CDR3 regions yielded the TCR beta libraries. TCRdb used MiXCR to reprocess the multiplex PCR reads, holding one entry per CDR3 protein. The sample consists of 360,000 or so distinct CDR3 sequences, approximately 12% of them appearing once. The same data also went into a second study, on T cells in Graves' hyperthyroidism and ophthalmopathy. In that study: Patients counted as stable if ophthalmopathy did not develop within 18 months.

The chain employs TRBV27 and TRBJ1-1, with 7 bases that match TRBD1. Sequences were derived from peripheral blood mononuclear cells (PBMCs), sampled at new diagnosis, from a patient treated with antithyroid drugs. The origin of this receptor is a woman aged 18-29 years with Graves disease. The CDR3 nucleotides are TGTGCCAGCAGTTCACAGGGGAGAAAGACTGAAGCTTTCTTT. Protein product: CASSSQGRKTEAFF.